A selection of T cell receptor beta chains follows, all from one sample in a study of shared clonotypes between healthy human individuals. The table came from immunoSEQ multiplex PCR; TCRdb's copy has only in-frame clones and leaves some out. In the table there are approximately 500,000 clones, 90% to 96% of which are singletons. The sample comprised naive CD4+ T cells sorted from blood. These receptors were taken from a woman aged 25 to 45 in good health. Both conserved end residues are part of each CDR3. Fields, in order: D gene, J gene, V gene, clone size, CDR3 protein, CDR3 DNA. A D gene is named only where the DNA matches it firmly. Size values are once, few and many counts, or a class for expanded clones, and some rows have none.

D: NA
J: TRBJ2-5
V: TRBV28
size: NA
CDR3: CASTGTTPTETQYF
DNA: TGTGCCAGCACCGGGACCACACCAACCGAGACCCAGTACTTC

D: NA
J: TRBJ2-5
V: TRBV19
size: once
CDR3: CASAAGTEETQYF
DNA: TGTGCCAGTGCCGCCGGGACTGAAGAGACCCAGTACTTC

D: TRBD2
J: TRBJ2-7
V: TRBV27
size: once
CDR3: CASAVFGRAGYEQYF
DNA: TGTGCCAGCGCGGTCTTCGGGAGGGCGGGTTACGAGCAGTACTTC

D: NA
J: TRBJ2-7
V: TRBV18
size: NA
CDR3: CASSPGATDSYEQYF
DNA: TGTGCCAGCTCACCTGGGGCTACTGACTCCTACGAGCAGTACTTC

D: NA
J: TRBJ1-1
V: TRBV28
size: NA
CDR3: CASSSPEGYTEAFF
DNA: TGTGCCAGCAGTTCCCCAGAGGGCTACACTGAAGCTTTCTTT

D: NA
J: TRBJ2-7
V: TRBV28
size: NA
CDR3: CASSQDYEQYF
DNA: TGTGCCAGCAGCCAAGACTACGAGCAGTACTTC

D: TRBD2
J: TRBJ2-1
V: TRBV6-4
size: NA
CDR3: CASSPELAWNEQFF
DNA: TGTGCCAGCAGTCCTGAACTAGCGTGGAATGAGCAGTTCTTC

D: TRBD1
J: TRBJ1-2
V: TRBV4-1
size: NA
CDR3: CASSQVGWQNRDRGEGYTF
DNA: TGCGCCAGCAGCCAAGTTGGATGGCAGAACCGGGACAGGGGAGAAGGCTACACCTTC

D: NA
J: TRBJ1-1
V: TRBV6-1
size: NA
CDR3: CASARGTMNTEAFF
DNA: TGTGCCAGCGCGAGGGGGACGATGAACACTGAAGCTTTCTTT

D: NA
J: TRBJ2-7
V: TRBV30
size: NA
CDR3: CAWSVQAYEQYF
DNA: TGTGCCTGGAGTGTACAGGCCTACGAGCAGTACTTC

D: TRBD2
J: TRBJ2-7
V: TRBV6-8
size: NA
CDR3: CASRGTSSGRASGEQYF
DNA: TGTGCCAGCAGGGGAACTTCTAGCGGTCGGGCTTCTGGGGAGCAGTACTTC

D: TRBD2
J: TRBJ2-2
V: TRBV5-1
size: NA
CDR3: CASSPGLAVNTGELFF
DNA: TGCGCCAGCAGCCCGGGACTAGCGGTGAACACCGGGGAGCTGTTTTTT

D: NA
J: TRBJ2-5
V: TRBV29-1
size: NA
CDR3: CSVEDRGYVGQETQYF
DNA: TGCAGCGTTGAAGATCGGGGGTATGTAGGCCAAGAGACCCAGTACTTC

D: NA
J: TRBJ2-1
V: TRBV11-3
size: NA
CDR3: CASRDEKANSSYNEQFF
DNA: TGTGCCAGCAGGGACGAGAAAGCTAATAGCTCCTACAATGAGCAGTTCTTC

D: NA
J: TRBJ2-7
V: TRBV11-3
size: NA
CDR3: CASSLGQGTSYEQYF
DNA: TGTGCCAGCAGCTTAGGCCAGGGCACCTCCTACGAGCAGTACTTC

D: NA
J: TRBJ1-2
V: TRBV5-1
size: NA
CDR3: CASSLAGGTGYGYTF
DNA: TGCGCCAGCAGCTTGGCTGGGGGGACCGGCTATGGCTACACCTTC